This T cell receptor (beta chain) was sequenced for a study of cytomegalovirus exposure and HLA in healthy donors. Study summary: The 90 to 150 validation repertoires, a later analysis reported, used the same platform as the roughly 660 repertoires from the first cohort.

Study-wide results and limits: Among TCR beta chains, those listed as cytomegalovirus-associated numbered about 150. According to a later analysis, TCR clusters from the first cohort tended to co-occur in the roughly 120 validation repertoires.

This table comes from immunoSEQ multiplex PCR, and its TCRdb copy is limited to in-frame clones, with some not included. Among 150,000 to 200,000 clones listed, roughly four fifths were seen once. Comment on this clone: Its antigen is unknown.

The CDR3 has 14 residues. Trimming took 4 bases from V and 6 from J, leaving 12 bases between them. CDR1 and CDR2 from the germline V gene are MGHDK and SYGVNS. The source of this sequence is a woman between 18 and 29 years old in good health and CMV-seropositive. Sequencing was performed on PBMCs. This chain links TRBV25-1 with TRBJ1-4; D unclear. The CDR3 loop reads CASSGDRGYEKLFF. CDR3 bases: TGTGCCAGCAGTGGAGACCGAGGGTATGAAAAACTGTTTTTT.